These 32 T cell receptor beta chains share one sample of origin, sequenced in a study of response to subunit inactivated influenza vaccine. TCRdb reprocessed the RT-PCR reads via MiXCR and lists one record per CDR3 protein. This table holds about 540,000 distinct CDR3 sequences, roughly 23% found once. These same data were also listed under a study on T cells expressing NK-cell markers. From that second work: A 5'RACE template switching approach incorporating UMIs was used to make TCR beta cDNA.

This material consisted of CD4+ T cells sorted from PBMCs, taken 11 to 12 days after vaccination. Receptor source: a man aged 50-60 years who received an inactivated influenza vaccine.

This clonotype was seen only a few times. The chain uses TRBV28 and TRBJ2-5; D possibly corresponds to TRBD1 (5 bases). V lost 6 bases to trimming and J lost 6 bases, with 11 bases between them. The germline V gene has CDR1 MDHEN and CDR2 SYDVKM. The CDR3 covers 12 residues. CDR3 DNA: TGTGCCAGCAGGCCAGGGTTGAAGACCCAGTACTTC. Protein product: CASRPGLKTQYF.

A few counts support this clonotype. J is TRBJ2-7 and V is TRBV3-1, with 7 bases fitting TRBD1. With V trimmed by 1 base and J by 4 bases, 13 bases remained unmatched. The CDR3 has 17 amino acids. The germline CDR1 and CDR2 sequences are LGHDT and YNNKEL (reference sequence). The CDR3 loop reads CASSQGGLHRGLYEQYF. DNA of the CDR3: TGTGCCAGCAGCCAAGGCGGTCTCCACAGGGGCCTTTACGAGCAGTACTTC.

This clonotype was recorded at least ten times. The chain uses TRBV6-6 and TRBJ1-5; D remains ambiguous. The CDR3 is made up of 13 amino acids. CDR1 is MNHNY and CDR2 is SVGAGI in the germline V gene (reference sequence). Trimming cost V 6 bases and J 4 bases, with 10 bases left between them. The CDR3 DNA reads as TGTGCCAGCAGAGGACGGGAGAATCAGCCCCAGCATTTT. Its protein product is CASRGRENQPQHF.

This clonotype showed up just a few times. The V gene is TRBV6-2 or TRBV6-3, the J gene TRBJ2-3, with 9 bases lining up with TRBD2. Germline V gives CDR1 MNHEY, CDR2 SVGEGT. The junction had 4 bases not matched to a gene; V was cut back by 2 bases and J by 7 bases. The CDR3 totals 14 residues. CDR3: CASSYGTSRYTQYF. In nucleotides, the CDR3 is TGTGCCAGCAGTTACGGGACTAGCAGGTATACGCAGTATTTT.

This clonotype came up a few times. CDR3 sequence reads: CASSEEALSGVTQYF. The CDR3 DNA reads as TGTGCCAGCAGTGAAGAGGCGCTTAGCGGGGTTACGCAGTATTTT. The V and J genes are TRBV6-1 and TRBJ2-3, with TRBD2 identical over 8 bases. J lost 8 bases, V lost 1 base, and 8 bases had no gene match. The CDR3 loop spans 15 amino acids. CDR1 is MNHNS, CDR2 SASEGT, per germline.

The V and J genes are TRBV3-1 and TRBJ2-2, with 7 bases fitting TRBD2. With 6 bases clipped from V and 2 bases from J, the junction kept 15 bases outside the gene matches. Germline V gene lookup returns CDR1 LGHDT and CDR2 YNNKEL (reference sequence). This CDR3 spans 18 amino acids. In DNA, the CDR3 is TGTGCCAGCAGGCGGGAGTCGAACAGGCGATCCAACACCGGGGAGCTGTTTTTT. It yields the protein CASRRESNRRSNTGELFF.

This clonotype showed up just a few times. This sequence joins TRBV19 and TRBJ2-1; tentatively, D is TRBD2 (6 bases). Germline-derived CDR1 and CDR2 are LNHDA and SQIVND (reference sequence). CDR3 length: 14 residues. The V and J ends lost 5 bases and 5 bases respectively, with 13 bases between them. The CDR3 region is CASSGSGPHNEQFF. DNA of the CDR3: TGTGCCAGTAGTGGTAGCGGCCCCCACAATGAGCAGTTCTTC.

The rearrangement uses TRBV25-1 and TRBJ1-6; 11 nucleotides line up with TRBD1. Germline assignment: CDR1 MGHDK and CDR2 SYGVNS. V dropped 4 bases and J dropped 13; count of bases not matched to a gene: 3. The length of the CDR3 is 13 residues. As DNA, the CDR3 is TGTGCCAGCAGTGCGCGGGACAGGGGGCCCCTCCACTTT. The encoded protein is CASSARDRGPLHF.

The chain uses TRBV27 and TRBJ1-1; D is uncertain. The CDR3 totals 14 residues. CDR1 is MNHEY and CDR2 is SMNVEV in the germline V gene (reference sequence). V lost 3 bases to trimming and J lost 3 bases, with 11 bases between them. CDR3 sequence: CASSFTFEDTEAFF. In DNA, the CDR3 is TGTGCCAGCAGTTTTACCTTTGAGGACACTGAAGCTTTCTTT.

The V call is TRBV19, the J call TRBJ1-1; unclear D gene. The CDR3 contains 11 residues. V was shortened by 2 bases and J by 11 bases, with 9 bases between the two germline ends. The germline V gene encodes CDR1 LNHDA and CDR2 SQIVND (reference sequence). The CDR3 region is CASSISGRAFF. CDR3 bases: TGTGCCAGTAGTATAAGTGGTAGGGCTTTCTTT. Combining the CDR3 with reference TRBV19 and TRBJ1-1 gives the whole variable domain DGGITQSPKYLFRKEGQNVTLSCEQNLNHDAMYWYRQDPGQGLRLIYYSQIVNDFQKGDIAEGYSVSREKKESFPLTVTSAQKNPTAFYLCASSISGRAFFGQGTRLTVV.

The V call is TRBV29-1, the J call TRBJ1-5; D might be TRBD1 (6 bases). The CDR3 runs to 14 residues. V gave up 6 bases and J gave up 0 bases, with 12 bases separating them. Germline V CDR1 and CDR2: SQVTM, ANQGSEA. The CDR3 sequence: CSVLTGYSNQPQHF. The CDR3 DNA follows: TGCAGCGTCCTGACAGGATATAGCAATCAGCCCCAGCATTTT.

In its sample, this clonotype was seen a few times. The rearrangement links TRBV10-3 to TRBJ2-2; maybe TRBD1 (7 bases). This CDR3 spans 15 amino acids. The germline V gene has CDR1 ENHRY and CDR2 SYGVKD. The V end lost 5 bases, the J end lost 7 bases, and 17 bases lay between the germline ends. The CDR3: CAISLDTGEVGELFF. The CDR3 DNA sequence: TGTGCCATCAGTCTTGATACAGGGGAGGTCGGGGAGCTGTTTTTT.

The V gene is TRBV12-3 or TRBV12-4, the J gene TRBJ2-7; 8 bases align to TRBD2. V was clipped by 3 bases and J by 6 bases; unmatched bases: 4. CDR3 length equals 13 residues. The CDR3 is CASSLPGLAEQYF. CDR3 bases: TGTGCCAGCAGTTTGCCCGGACTAGCCGAGCAGTACTTC.

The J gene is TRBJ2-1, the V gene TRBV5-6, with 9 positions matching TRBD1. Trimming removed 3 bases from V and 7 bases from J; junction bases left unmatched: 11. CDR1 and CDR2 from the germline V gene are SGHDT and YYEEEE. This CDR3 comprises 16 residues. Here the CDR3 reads CASSWTGTGKVNEQFF. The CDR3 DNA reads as TGTGCCAGCAGCTGGACCGGGACAGGGAAGGTTAATGAGCAGTTCTTC.

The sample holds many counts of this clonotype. The CDR3, as DNA: TGTGCCAGCAGCTTATCAGGGCGAAGCAATTCACCCCTCCACTTT. Amino acids: CASSLSGRSNSPLHF. This rearrangement joins TRBV11-2 to TRBJ1-6, with a tentative D call TRBD1 (5 bases). The germline V gene has CDR1 SGHAT and CDR2 FQNNGV. The CDR3 consists of 15 residues. Trimming left V 2 bases short and J 7 bases short, with 12 bases between.

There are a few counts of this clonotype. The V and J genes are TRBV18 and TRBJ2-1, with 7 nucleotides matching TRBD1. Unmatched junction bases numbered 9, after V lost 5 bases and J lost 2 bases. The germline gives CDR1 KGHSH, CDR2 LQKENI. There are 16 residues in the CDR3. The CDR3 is CASSSLQGRTYNEQFF. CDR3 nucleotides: TGTGCCAGCTCATCATTACAGGGGCGCACCTACAATGAGCAGTTCTTC. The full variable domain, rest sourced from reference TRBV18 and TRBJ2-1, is NAGVMQNPRHLVRRRGQEARLRCSPMKGHSHVYWYRQLPEEGLKFMVYLQKENIIDESGMPKERFSAEFPKEGPSILRIQQVVRGDSAAYFCASSSLQGRTYNEQFFGPGTRLTVL.

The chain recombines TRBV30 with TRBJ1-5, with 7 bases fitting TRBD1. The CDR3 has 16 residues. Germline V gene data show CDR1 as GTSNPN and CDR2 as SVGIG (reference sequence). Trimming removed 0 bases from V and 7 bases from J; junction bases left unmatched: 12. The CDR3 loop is CAWSVGGASFGQPQHF. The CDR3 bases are TGTGCCTGGAGTGTAGGGGGCGCGAGTTTCGGACAGCCCCAGCATTTT.

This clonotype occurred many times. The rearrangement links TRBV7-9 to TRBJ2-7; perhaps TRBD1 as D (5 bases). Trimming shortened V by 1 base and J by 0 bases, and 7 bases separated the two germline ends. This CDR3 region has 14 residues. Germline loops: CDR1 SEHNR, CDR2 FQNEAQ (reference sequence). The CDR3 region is CASSLGGHSYEQYF. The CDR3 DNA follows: TGTGCCAGCAGCTTAGGTGGACACTCCTACGAGCAGTACTTC.

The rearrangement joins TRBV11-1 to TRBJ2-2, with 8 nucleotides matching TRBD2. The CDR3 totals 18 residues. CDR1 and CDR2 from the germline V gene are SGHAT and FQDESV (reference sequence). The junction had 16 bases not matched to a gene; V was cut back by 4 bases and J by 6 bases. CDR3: CASSSTSPGGLPSGELFF. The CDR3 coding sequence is TGTGCCAGCAGCTCGACCTCTCCGGGGGGGCTCCCGTCCGGGGAGCTGTTTTTT.

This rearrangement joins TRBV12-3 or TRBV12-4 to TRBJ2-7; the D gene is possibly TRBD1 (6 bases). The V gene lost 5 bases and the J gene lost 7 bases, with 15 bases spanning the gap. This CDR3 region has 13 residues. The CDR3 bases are TGTGCCAGCAGTACGGGGACAACCATTGAGCAGTACTTC. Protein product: CASSTGTTIEQYF.

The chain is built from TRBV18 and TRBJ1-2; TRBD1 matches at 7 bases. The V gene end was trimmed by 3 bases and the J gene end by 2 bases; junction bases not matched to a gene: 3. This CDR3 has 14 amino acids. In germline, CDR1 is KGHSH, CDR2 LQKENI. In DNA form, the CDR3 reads TGTGCCAGCTCACCCGGGACAGACAACTATGGCTACACCTTC. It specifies CASSPGTDNYGYTF.

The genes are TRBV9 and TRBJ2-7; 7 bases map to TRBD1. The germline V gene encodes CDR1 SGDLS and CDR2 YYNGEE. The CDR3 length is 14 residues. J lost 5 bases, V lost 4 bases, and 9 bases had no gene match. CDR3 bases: TGTGCCAGCAGCCCTGGGACAGCCGCCAACGAGCAGTACTTC. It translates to CASSPGTAANEQYF.

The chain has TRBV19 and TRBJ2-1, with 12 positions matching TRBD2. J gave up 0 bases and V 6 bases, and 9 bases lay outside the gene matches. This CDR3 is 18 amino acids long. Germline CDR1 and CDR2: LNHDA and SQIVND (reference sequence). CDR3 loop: CASRGLGTSGFSYNEQFF. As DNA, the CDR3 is TGTGCCAGTAGGGGACTCGGGACTAGCGGGTTCTCCTACAATGAGCAGTTCTTC. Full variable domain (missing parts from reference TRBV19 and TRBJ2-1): DGGITQSPKYLFRKEGQNVTLSCEQNLNHDAMYWYRQDPGQGLRLIYYSQIVNDFQKGDIAEGYSVSREKKESFPLTVTSAQKNPTAFYLCASRGLGTSGFSYNEQFFGPGTRLTVL.

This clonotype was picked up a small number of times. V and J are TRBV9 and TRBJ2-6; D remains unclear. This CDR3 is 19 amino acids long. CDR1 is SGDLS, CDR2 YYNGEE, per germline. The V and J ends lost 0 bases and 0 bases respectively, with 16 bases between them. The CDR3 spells CASSVDLVQDPSGANVLTF. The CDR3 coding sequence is TGTGCCAGCAGCGTAGATTTGGTGCAAGATCCCTCTGGGGCCAACGTCCTGACTTTC.

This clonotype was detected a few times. In DNA form, the CDR3 reads TGTGCCAGCAGCCAACCGAACACCGGGGAGCTGTTTTTT. Translating it yields CASSQPNTGELFF. J is TRBJ2-2 and V is TRBV3-1, with D uncertain. Germline V gene lookup returns CDR1 LGHDT and CDR2 YNNKEL (reference sequence). CDR3 length: 13 residues. The ends were cut back, 2 bases at V and 0 bases at J, with 1 base in the middle.

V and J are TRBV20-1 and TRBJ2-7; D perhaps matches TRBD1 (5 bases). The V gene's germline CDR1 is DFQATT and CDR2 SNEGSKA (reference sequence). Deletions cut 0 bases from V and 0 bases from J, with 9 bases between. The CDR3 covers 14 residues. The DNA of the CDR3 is TGCAGTGCTAGAGATGGAACAGGCTCCTACGAGCAGTACTTC. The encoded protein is CSARDGTGSYEQYF.

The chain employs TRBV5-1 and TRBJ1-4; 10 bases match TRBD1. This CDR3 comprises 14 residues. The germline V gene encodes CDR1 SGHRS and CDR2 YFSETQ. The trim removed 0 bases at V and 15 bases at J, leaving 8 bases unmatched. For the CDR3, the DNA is TGCGCCAGCAGCTTGGGACAGGGGGCGCGGACATTGTTTTTT. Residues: CASSLGQGARTLFF.

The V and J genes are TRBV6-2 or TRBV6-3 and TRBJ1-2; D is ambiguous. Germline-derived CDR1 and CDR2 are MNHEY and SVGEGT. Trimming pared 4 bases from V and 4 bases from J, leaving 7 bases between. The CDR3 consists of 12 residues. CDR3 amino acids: CASSFSVYGYTF. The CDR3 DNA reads TGTGCCAGCAGTTTTTCTGTCTATGGCTACACCTTC.

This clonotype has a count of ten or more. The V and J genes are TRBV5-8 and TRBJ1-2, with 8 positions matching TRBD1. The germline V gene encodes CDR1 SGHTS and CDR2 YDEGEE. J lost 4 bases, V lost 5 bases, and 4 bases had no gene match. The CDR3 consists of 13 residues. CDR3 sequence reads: CASRLTGGYGYTF. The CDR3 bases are TGTGCCAGCAGGTTAACAGGGGGCTATGGCTACACCTTC.

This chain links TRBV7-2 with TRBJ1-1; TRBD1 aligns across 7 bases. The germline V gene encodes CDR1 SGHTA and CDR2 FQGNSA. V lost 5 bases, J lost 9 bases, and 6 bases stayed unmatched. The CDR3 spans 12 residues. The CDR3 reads CASSQTGNKAFF. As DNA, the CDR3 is TGTGCCAGCAGCCAGACAGGGAATAAAGCTTTCTTT.

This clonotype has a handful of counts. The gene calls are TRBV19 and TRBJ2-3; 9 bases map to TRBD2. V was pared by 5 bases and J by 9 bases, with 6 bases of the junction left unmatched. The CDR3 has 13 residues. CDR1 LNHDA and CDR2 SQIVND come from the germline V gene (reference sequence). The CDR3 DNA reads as TGTGCCAGTAGTGACCGCGGGGGGGAAACGCAGTATTTT. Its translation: CASSDRGGETQYF.

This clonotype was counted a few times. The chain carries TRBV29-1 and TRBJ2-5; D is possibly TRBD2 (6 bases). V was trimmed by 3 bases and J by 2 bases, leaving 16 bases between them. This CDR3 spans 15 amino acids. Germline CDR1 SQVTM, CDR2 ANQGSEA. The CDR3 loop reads CSVDGRIADQETQYF. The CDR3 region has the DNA TGCAGCGTTGATGGGAGGATAGCGGATCAAGAGACCCAGTACTTC.